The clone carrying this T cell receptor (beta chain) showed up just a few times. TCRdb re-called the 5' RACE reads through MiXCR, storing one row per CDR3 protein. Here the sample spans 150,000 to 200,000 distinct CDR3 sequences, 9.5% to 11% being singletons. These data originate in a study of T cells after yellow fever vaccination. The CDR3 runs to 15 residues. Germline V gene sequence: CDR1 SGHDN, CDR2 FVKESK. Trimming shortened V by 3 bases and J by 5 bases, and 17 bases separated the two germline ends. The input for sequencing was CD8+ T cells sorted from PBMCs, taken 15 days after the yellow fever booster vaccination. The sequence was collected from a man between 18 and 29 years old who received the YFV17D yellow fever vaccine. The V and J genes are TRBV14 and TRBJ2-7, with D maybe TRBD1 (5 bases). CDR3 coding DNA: TGTGCCAGCAGCCAGAAGGGGTTGAGTGAAAACGAGCAGTACTTC. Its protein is CASSQKGLSENEQYF. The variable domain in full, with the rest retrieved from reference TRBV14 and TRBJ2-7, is EAGVTQFPSHSVIEKGQTVTLRCDPISGHDNLYWYRRVMGKEIKFLLHFVKESKQDESGMPNNRFLAERTGGTYSTLKVQPAELEDSGVYFCASSQKGLSENEQYFGPGTRLTVT.